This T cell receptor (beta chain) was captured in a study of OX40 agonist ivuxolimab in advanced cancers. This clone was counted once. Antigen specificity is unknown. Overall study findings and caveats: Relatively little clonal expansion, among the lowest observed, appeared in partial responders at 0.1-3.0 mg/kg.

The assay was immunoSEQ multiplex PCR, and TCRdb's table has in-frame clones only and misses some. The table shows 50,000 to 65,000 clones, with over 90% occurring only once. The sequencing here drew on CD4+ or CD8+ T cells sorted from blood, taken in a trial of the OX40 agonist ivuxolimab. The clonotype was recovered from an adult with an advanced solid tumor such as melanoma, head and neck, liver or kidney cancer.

DNA for the CDR3: TGTGCCAGCAGCCCCAGCGGAGGCGGGGGGGAGACCCAGTACTTC. Translation: CASSPSGGGGETQYF. The chain carries TRBV9 and TRBJ2-5, with 8 bases lining up with TRBD2. In germline, CDR1 is SGDLS, CDR2 YYNGEE. With V trimmed by 4 bases and J by 5 bases, 10 bases remained unmatched. The CDR3 extends over 15 amino acids. The full variable domain, in which reference TRBV9 and TRBJ2-5 provide the parts outside the CDR3, is DSGVTQTPKHLITATGQRVTLRCSPRSGDLSVYWYQQSLDQGLQFLIQYYNGEERAKGNILERFSAQQFPDLHSELNLSSLELGDSALYFCASSPSGGGGETQYFGPGTRLLVL.